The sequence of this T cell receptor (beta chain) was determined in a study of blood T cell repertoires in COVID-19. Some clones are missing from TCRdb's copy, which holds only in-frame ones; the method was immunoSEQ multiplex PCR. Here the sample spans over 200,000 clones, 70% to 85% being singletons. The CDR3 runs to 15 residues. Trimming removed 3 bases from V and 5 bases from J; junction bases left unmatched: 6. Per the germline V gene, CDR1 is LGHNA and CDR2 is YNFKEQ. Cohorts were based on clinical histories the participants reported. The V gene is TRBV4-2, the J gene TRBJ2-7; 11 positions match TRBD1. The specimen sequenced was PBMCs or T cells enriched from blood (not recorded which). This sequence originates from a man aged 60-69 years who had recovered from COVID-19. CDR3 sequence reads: CASSQAGQGANEQYF. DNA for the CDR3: TGTGCCAGCAGCCAGGCTGGACAGGGGGCGAACGAGCAGTACTTC.